This section outlines one T cell receptor (beta chain) sequence together with its context. The antigen remains undetermined. TCRdb reanalyzed the 5' RACE reads, giving one entry per CDR3 protein sequence and no DNA. This table holds about 140,000 distinct CDR3 sequences. Per donor, about 2.4 ml of blood was collected and frozen. This entry is derived from a study of monozygotic twins with inflammatory bowel disease. Points from the study as a whole: Separate T cell subtypes could not be resolved from one another.

The CDR3 extends over 15 amino acids. Sequences were obtained from blood. The rearrangement joins TRBV12-3 or TRBV12-4 to TRBJ1-3; TCRdb lists TRBD1, though no DNA is available to test this call. The sequence was collected from a human donor with ulcerative colitis or Crohn's disease, or a healthy co-twin of an affected twin (not recorded which). CDR3 residues: CASSMGGWSGNTIYF.